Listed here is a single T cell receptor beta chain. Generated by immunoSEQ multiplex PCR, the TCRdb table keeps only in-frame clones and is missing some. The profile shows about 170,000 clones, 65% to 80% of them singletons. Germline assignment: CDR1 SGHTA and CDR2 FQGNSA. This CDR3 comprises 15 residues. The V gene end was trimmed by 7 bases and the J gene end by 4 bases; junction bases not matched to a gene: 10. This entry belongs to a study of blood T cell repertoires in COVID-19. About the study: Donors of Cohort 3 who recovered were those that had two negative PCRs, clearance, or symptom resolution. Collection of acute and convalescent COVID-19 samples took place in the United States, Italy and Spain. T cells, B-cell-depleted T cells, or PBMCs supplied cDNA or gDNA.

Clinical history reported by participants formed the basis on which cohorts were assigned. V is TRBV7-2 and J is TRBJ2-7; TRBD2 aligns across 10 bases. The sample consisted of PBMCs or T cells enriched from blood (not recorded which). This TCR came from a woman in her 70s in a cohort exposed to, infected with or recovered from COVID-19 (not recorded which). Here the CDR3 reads CASNQGGLAFYEQYF. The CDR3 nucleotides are TGTGCCAGCAACCAAGGGGGACTAGCGTTTTACGAGCAGTACTTC.